This T cell receptor (beta chain) appears in the sequencing data of a study of blood T cell repertoires in COVID-19. Across the whole study: Acute and convalescent COVID-19 specimens originated in the United States, Italy and Spain. PBMCs, B-cell-depleted T cells, or T cells were the source of the cDNA or gDNA that made up the material.

The CDR3 is 12 residues long. Germline CDR1 MGHDK, CDR2 SYGVNS. Trimming pared 5 bases from V and 5 bases from J, leaving 7 bases between. In the source study's methods: Amplifying reference gene primers gave estimates of nucleated cell counts. The data were produced by immunoSEQ multiplex PCR, yet TCRdb's version contains in-frame clones alone and is incomplete. That table is the source of V, J and clone size, and D and trimming were worked out from the DNA. The sample has fewer than 150,000 clones, roughly 79% seen once. This receptor was taken from a human donor in a cohort sampled during active COVID-19. The sample comprised peripheral blood. This rearrangement joins TRBV25-1 to TRBJ1-5; D is unclear. The CDR3 region has the DNA TGTGCCAGCAGTCCGGGAGATCAGCCCCAGCATTTT. Translated: CASSPGDQPQHF.